What follows are 19 T cell receptor beta chains derived from one specimen sequenced in a study of cytomegalovirus exposure and HLA in healthy donors. Primers included in the PCR were 60 Vbeta and 13 Jbeta primers. Assay: immunoSEQ multiplex PCR; the TCRdb copy retains only in-frame clones and omits some. The data contain about 140,000 clones, about 80% of them singletons. Sequenced: PBMCs. These receptors were collected from a man aged 25 to 45 in good health and CMV-seropositive.

This clone showed up just a few times. The chain links TRBV1 to TRBJ1-1. TRBV1 is deemed a pseudogene. The CDR3 runs 21 residues. CDR3 DNA sequence: TGCACCAGCAGCCAGGTCGGTGGGGTCGGGGGGGAAAGACAAGGGAACACTGAAGCTTTCTTT. This sequence encodes CTSSQVGGVGGERQGNTEAFF.

V gene TRBV18 combines with J gene TRBJ1-6; D unresolved. Trimming stripped 4 bases from V and 5 bases from J, with 12 bases between. The CDR3 loop spans 15 amino acids. CDR1 KGHSH and CDR2 LQKENI come from the germline V gene. The CDR3 is CASSLQEVNNSPLHF. The CDR3 DNA is TGTGCCAGCTCACTGCAAGAGGTGAATAATTCACCCCTCCACTTT.

The chain combines TRBV6-1 with TRBJ1-1, with D uncertain. CDR1 is MNHNS and CDR2 is SASEGT in the germline V gene. CDR3 length: 16 amino acids. V lost 0 bases and J lost 0, with 11 bases in between. This chain's CDR3 is CASSEARTVMNTEAFF. In DNA form, the CDR3 reads TGTGCCAGCAGTGAAGCGCGTACGGTCATGAACACTGAAGCTTTCTTT.

For the CDR3, the DNA is TGTGCCAGCAGGGGAAGCGGGGGGGCCGGTAAAAAGACCCAGTACTTC. Its protein is CASRGSGGAGKKTQYF. The rearrangement joins TRBV2 to TRBJ2-5, with 10 positions matching TRBD2. This CDR3 is 16 amino acids long. Per germline, CDR1 SNHLY and CDR2 FYNNEI. Trimming removed 6 bases from V and 6 bases from J; junction bases left unmatched: 13.

This rearrangement joins TRBV19 to TRBJ2-1; D perhaps matches TRBD1 (6 bases). Germline CDR1 and CDR2: LNHDA and SQIVND (reference sequence). There are 13 residues in the CDR3. V was cut by 6 bases and J by 7 bases, with 13 bases left in between. DNA for the CDR3: TGTGCCAGTAGCCCAGGGGTCGTGAATGAGCAGTTCTTC. This codes for CASSPGVVNEQFF. Combining the CDR3 with reference TRBV19 and TRBJ2-1 gives the whole variable domain DGGITQSPKYLFRKEGQNVTLSCEQNLNHDAMYWYRQDPGQGLRLIYYSQIVNDFQKGDIAEGYSVSREKKESFPLTVTSAQKNPTAFYLCASSPGVVNEQFFGPGTRLTVL.

The gene calls are TRBV7-3 and TRBJ2-1; the match to TRBD2 covers 11 bases. CDR1 and CDR2 from the germline V gene are SGHTA and FQGTGA. The CDR3 extends over 16 amino acids. The V and J ends lost 5 bases and 5 bases, in that order; junction bases with no gene match: 8. In nucleotides, the CDR3 is TGTGCCAGCAGCAGTGGGACTAGCGGCTTGAACAATGAGCAGTTCTTC. This encodes CASSSGTSGLNNEQFF. The full variable domain, rest sourced from reference TRBV7-3 and TRBJ2-1, is GAGVSQTPSNKVTEKGKYVELRCDPISGHTALYWYRQSLGQGPEFLIYFQGTGAADDSGLPNDRFFAVRPEGSVSTLKIQRTERGDSAVYLCASSSGTSGLNNEQFFGPGTRLTVL.

This clone was counted a few times. V gene TRBV7-9 combines with J gene TRBJ2-5; TRBD2 aligns across 7 bases. Germline CDR1 reads SEHNR; CDR2 reads FQNEAQ (reference sequence). The CDR3 is 16 amino acids. Trimming at V came to 2 bases and at J to 0 bases, leaving 6 bases not matched to a gene. As DNA, the CDR3 is TGTGCCAGCAGCTTATTCTTACGGGGGGACCAAGAGACCCAGTACTTC. Amino acids: CASSLFLRGDQETQYF.

The chain recombines TRBV5-4 with TRBJ1-1; 7 nucleotides agree with TRBD1. The V segment lost 8 bases and the J segment 1 base; nucleotides outside the gene matches: 11. The CDR3 runs 15 residues. The germline V gene encodes CDR1 SGHNT and CDR2 YYREEE (reference sequence). The CDR3 protein is CASNRGLQRNTEAFF. The CDR3 DNA is TGTGCCAGTAATAGGGGGCTACAAAGGAACACTGAAGCTTTCTTT. Together with reference TRBV5-4 and TRBJ1-1, the CDR3 gives the full variable domain: ETGVTQSPTHLIKTRGQQVTLRCSSQSGHNTVSWYQQALGQGPQFIFQYYREEENGRGNFPPRFSGLQFPNYSSELNVNALELDDSALYLCASNRGLQRNTEAFFGQGTRLTVV.

V is TRBV27 and J is TRBJ2-7, with 10 nucleotides matching TRBD1. The ends lost 6 bases at V and 4 bases at J; junction bases unmatched: 6. This CDR3 has 14 amino acids. Germline assignment: CDR1 MNHEY and CDR2 SMNVEV (reference sequence). The CDR3 reads CASRTGTGAYEQYF. The DNA for the CDR3 is TGTGCCAGCAGGACCGGGACAGGGGCTTACGAGCAGTACTTC.

The chain joins TRBV5-1 to TRBJ1-1, with D unclear. The CDR3 runs to 13 residues. Germline V gene lookup returns CDR1 SGHRS and CDR2 YFSETQ. V dropped 2 bases and J dropped 3 bases, with 8 bases sitting between them. The CDR3 DNA follows: TGCGCCAGCAGCTTCGCAGGCCACACTGAAGCTTTCTTT. This codes for CASSFAGHTEAFF.

This sequence joins TRBV2 and TRBJ1-2; D ambiguous. The CDR3 is made up of 15 amino acids. V lost 6 bases, J lost 2 bases, and 16 bases lay in between. The germline V gene has CDR1 SNHLY and CDR2 FYNNEI. The CDR3 region is CASSPSKAGNYGYTF. Written as DNA, the CDR3 is TGTGCCAGCAGCCCCTCTAAAGCGGGCAACTATGGCTACACCTTC.

The chain recombines TRBV11-2 with TRBJ2-5; 10 nucleotides align to TRBD2. The CDR3 has 16 residues. With 3 bases clipped from V and 2 bases from J, the junction kept 6 bases outside the gene matches. Germline V gene lookup returns CDR1 SGHAT and CDR2 FQNNGV. The CDR3 DNA is TGTGCCAGCAGCTTTGGACTAGCGGTCTTACAAGAGACCCAGTACTTC. This encodes CASSFGLAVLQETQYF.

The chain joins TRBV14 to TRBJ2-1; 10 bases agree with TRBD2. J gave up 2 bases and V 2 bases, and 12 bases lay outside the gene matches. The CDR3 spans 19 residues. CDR1 is SGHDN and CDR2 is FVKESK in the germline V gene. CDR3 coding DNA: TGTGCCAGCAGCCAAAGGTCCCTAGCGGGAGTAAAGACCTACAATGAGCAGTTCTTC. It yields the protein CASSQRSLAGVKTYNEQFF. Using reference TRBV14 and TRBJ2-1 for the parts outside the CDR3, the full variable domain is EAGVTQFPSHSVIEKGQTVTLRCDPISGHDNLYWYRRVMGKEIKFLLHFVKESKQDESGMPNNRFLAERTGGTYSTLKVQPAELEDSGVYFCASSQRSLAGVKTYNEQFFGPGTRLTVL.

The genes are TRBV4-1 and TRBJ2-3, with 10 bases fitting TRBD1. Germline assignment: CDR1 MGHRA and CDR2 YSYEKL. V lost 7 bases, J lost 4 bases, and 14 bases stayed unmatched. This CDR3 has 17 residues. In DNA, the CDR3 is TGCGCCAGCACCCTCACTATAGGTGGACAGGGGGCAGATACGCAGTATTTT. Translation: CASTLTIGGQGADTQYF.

This chain links TRBV7-9 with TRBJ1-1, with a tentative D call TRBD1 (6 bases). In germline, CDR1 is SEHNR, CDR2 FQNEAQ (reference sequence). The CDR3 loop spans 13 amino acids. V lost 2 bases and J 6 bases, leaving 10 bases between the germline ends. In DNA, the CDR3 is TGTGCCAGCAGCTTAACAGGGAGCCCTGAAGCTTTCTTT. Translation gives CASSLTGSPEAFF.

The chain is built from TRBV7-9 and TRBJ2-2; 7 bases fit TRBD1. Germline V gives CDR1 SEHNR, CDR2 FQNEAQ (reference sequence). The CDR3 consists of 16 residues. V lost 7 bases to trimming and J lost 4 bases; unmatched junction nucleotides: 12. CDR3 nucleotides: TGTGCCAGCACCGGAGACAGGGCGGACGCCACCGGGGAGCTGTTTTTT. The encoded protein is CASTGDRADATGELFF.

This clone has only a few counts. The rearrangement joins TRBV6-5 to TRBJ1-4; no clear D gene. Per the germline V gene, CDR1 is MNHEY and CDR2 is SVGAGI. The V and J ends lost 5 bases and 7 bases respectively, with 11 bases between them. This CDR3 has 13 residues. CDR3 nucleotides: TGTGCCAGCAGTCGAGGCCCGGGTGAAAAACTGTTTTTT. Translation gives CASSRGPGEKLFF.

The J gene is TRBJ1-5, the V gene TRBV2, with 7 bases lining up with TRBD1. The V and J ends lost 3 bases and 3 bases, in that order; junction bases with no gene match: 2. This CDR3 spans 14 amino acids. Germline V gene lookup returns CDR1 SNHLY and CDR2 FYNNEI. This chain's CDR3 is CASSEDRFNQPQHF. CDR3 sequence (DNA): TGTGCCAGCAGTGAGGACAGGTTCAATCAGCCCCAGCATTTT.

This clone showed up just a few times. CDR3 DNA: TGTGCCAGCAGCTTGGCCGAGGGCTACGAGCAGTACTTC. The encoded protein is CASSLAEGYEQYF. The J gene is TRBJ2-7, the V gene TRBV5-8; a possible D gene is TRBD2 (5 bases). Looked up from germline, CDR1 is SGHTS and CDR2 is YDEGEE. Between the trimmed V and J ends, which lost 0 bases and 3 bases, there was a span of 7 bases. CDR3 length equals 13 residues.